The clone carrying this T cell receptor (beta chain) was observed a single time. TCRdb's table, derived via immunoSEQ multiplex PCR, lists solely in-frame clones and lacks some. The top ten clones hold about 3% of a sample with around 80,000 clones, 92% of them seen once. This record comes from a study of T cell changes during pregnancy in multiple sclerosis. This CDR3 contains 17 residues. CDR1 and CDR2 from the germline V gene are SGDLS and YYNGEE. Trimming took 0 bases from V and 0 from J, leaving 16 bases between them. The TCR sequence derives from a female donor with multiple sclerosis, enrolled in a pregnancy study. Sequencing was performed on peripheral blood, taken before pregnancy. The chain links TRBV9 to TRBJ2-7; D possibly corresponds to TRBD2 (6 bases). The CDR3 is CASSVGPGVRSSYEQYF. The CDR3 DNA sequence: TGTGCCAGCAGCGTAGGTCCGGGGGTCAGGAGCTCCTACGAGCAGTACTTC.